Sequencing of this T cell receptor (beta chain) was carried out in a study of human CD8 memory T cell subsets. The TCR beta sequencing libraries came from UMI-labeled 5' RACE. TCRdb reprocessed the 5' RACE reads and stores each CDR3 protein as one record, lacking DNA. This table lists fewer than 20,000 distinct CDR3 sequences. With regard to this clonotype: Its matching antigen is unknown.

Study results and caveats: Chao1 estimates hinted that stem-like memory T cells outstripped precursor exhausted T cells in diversity.

There are 18 residues in the CDR3. Germline-derived CDR1 and CDR2 are SGHTA and FQGNSA. Healthy donors supplied buffy coats, and the PBMC came from them. For every subset, the RNA was derived from duplicate vials of roughly 140,000 sorted CD8+ T cells. Sequenced material: CD8+ T cells from PBMCs. The sequence was obtained from a human donor in good health. The chain uses TRBV7-2 and TRBJ2-7; the TCRdb D gene call, TRBD2, has no DNA to confirm it. The CDR3 loop is CASSSRLAGRTSYGEQYF.